This T cell receptor beta chain appears in the sequencing data of a study of T-cell reconstitution after alpha-beta-depleted transplantation in children. Using unique molecular identifiers, the investigators prepared the TCRbeta library. TCRdb reanalysed the PCR reads using MiXCR and keeps one entry per CDR3 protein. The repertoire holds approximately 640,000 distinct CDR3 sequences, with roughly 17% as singletons. V was shortened by 4 bases and J by 5 bases, with 12 bases between the two germline ends. CDR3 length: 13 amino acids. This chain uses TRBV12-3 or TRBV12-4 with TRBJ2-7; tentative D call: TRBD1 (6 bases). This specimen was PBMCs from the stem cell graft donor, taken from the stem cell graft. The TCR originated in a human donor who donated a stem cell graft to a child with acute myeloid leukemia. The CDR3 here is CASSYAGVDEQYF. CDR3 nucleotides: TGTGCCAGCAGTTACGCAGGGGTAGACGAGCAGTACTTC.